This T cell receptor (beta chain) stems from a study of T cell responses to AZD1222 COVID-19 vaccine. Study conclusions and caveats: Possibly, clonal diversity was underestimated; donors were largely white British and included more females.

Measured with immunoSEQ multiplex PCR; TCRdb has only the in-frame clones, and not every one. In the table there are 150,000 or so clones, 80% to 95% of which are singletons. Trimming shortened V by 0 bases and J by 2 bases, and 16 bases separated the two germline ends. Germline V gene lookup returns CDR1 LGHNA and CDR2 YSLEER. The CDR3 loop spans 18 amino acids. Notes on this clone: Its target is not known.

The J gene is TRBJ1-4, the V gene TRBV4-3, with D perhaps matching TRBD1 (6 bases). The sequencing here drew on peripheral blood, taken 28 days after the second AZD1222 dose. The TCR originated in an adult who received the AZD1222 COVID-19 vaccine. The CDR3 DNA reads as TGCGCCAGCAGCCAAGATTCGCACAGGGTGACGACTAATGAAAAACTGTTTTTT. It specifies CASSQDSHRVTTNEKLFF.